These 30 T cell receptor beta chains were all obtained from the same sample, sequenced in a study of Graves' ophthalmopathy and Graves' hyperthyroidism. RNA transcripts were the source from which TCR beta CDR3 regions were amplified. RT-PCR in the first round used HTBI primers; a second-round multiplex PCR followed. TCRdb reprocessed the multiplex PCR reads via MiXCR and lists one record per CDR3 protein. Here the sample spans 360,000 or so distinct CDR3 sequences, 15% to 20% being singletons. The sequencing input was peripheral blood. The source of these receptors is a young woman with Graves' ophthalmopathy.

The gene calls are TRBV12-3 or TRBV12-4 and TRBJ1-5; tentative D call: TRBD1 (5 bases). The CDR3 runs 12 residues. The V and J ends lost 8 bases and 5 bases respectively, with 10 bases between them. The DNA for the CDR3 is TGTGCCAGCGGCAGGGACTATCAGCCCCAGCATTTT. Translated: CASGRDYQPQHF.

This clonotype was recorded many times. The V call is TRBV5-1, the J call TRBJ2-7; TRBD2 agrees at 7 bases. This CDR3 contains 15 residues. The junction had 8 bases not matched to a gene; V was cut back by 4 bases and J by 1 base. In germline, CDR1 is SGHRS, CDR2 YFSETQ. CDR3 nucleotide sequence: TGCGCCAGCAGCCCCTTTCCGGGGGGATCCTACGAGCAGTACTTC. This codes for CASSPFPGGSYEQYF.

The sample holds many counts of this clonotype. CDR3 residues: CASSQDTATLNQPQHF. In DNA form, the CDR3 reads TGCGCCAGCAGCCAAGATACGGCCACACTCAATCAGCCCCAGCATTTT. The rearrangement links TRBV4-3 to TRBJ1-5; D unresolved. Per germline, CDR1 LGHNA and CDR2 YSLEER. CDR3 size: 16 residues. The V end was cut by 0 bases, the J end by 3 bases, with 12 bases between.

This clonotype was recorded at least ten times. This chain joins TRBV5-1 and TRBJ2-7; 15 bases match TRBD2. The CDR3 covers 16 residues. J was trimmed by 5 bases and V by 4 bases; bases with no gene match: 7. From germline, CDR1 is SGHRS and CDR2 YFSETQ. CDR3 protein: CASSRAGLAGGHEQYF. The CDR3 nucleotides read TGCGCCAGCAGCCGAGCGGGACTAGCGGGGGGCCACGAGCAGTACTTC.

Ten or more counts support this clonotype. The chain joins TRBV27 to TRBJ1-5; 8 bases are shared with TRBD1. The length of the CDR3 is 15 residues. Germline V lookup: CDR1 MNHEY, CDR2 SMNVEV (reference sequence). Trimming at V came to 4 bases and at J to 2 bases, leaving 4 bases not matched to a gene. CDR3 in DNA: TGTGCCAGCAGTTACGACAGGGGACGCAATCAGCCCCAGCATTTT. The encoded protein is CASSYDRGRNQPQHF.

Ten or more counts support this clonotype. CDR3: CASSIELGQGSINIQYF. As DNA, the CDR3 is TGTGCCAGTAGTATAGAACTGGGACAGGGCTCCATAAACATTCAGTACTTC. The chain recombines TRBV19 with TRBJ2-4; 9 bases match TRBD1. The trim removed 0 bases at V and 6 bases at J, leaving 9 bases unmatched. CDR3 length equals 17 residues. Looked up from germline, CDR1 is LNHDA and CDR2 is SQIVND (reference sequence).

This clonotype has ten or more counts. A read error may account for a junction end that differs from germline. V is TRBV7-2 and J is TRBJ2-2; D is unresolved. CDR3 size: 15 residues. The germline CDR1 and CDR2 sequences are SGHTA and FQGNSA. In nucleotides, the CDR3 is TGTGCCAGCAGCTTAACGGACGCGAACACAGGGGAGCTGTTTTTT. Amino acid sequence: CASSLTDANTGELFF.

Ten or more counts support this clonotype. The CDR3 nucleotides read TGTGCCAGTAGCGCCGGGACAGACACCGGGGAGCTGTTTTTT. It codes for CASSAGTDTGELFF. V is TRBV19 and J is TRBJ2-2; 7 bases match TRBD1. V lost 6 bases and J lost 3; bases outside the gene matches: 4. CDR3 length equals 14 residues. Germline-derived CDR1 and CDR2 are LNHDA and SQIVND (reference sequence).

Many counts were recorded for this clonotype. This sequence joins TRBV20-1 and TRBJ2-4, with D perhaps matching TRBD1 or TRBD2 (5 bases each). The CDR3 is 15 amino acids. V lost 2 bases and J 0 bases, leaving 11 bases between the germline ends. Germline V gene lookup returns CDR1 DFQATT and CDR2 SNEGSKA (reference sequence). DNA for the CDR3: TGCAGTGCTAGAAATGGGGGTGAAGCCAAAAACATTCAGTACTTC. Translated: CSARNGGEAKNIQYF.

This clonotype was observed at least ten times. This rearrangement joins TRBV6-1 to TRBJ1-6; no clear D gene. The germline CDR1 and CDR2 sequences are MNHNS and SASEGT. Trimming cost V 3 bases and J 0 bases, with 3 bases left between them. CDR3 length: 14 amino acids. The CDR3 sequence is CASSESSYNSPLHF. DNA for the CDR3: TGTGCCAGCAGTGAGTCCTCCTATAATTCACCCCTCCACTTT.

The chain couples TRBV14 to TRBJ1-6; 8 nucleotides line up with TRBD1. With V trimmed by 8 bases and J by 13 bases, 10 bases remained unmatched. Germline CDR1 is SGHDN and CDR2 is FVKESK. CDR3 length equals 13 residues. The CDR3 is CASAGGRGLPLHF. CDR3 in DNA: TGTGCCAGCGCCGGCGGCAGGGGGCTTCCCCTCCACTTT.

This clonotype was picked up many times. The gene calls are TRBV19 and TRBJ2-1; D is ambiguous. This CDR3 has 15 amino acids. Germline V CDR1 and CDR2: LNHDA, SQIVND (reference sequence). V lost 4 bases to trimming and J lost 0 bases, with 10 bases between them. The DNA of the CDR3 is TGTGCCAGTAGTAGGTGGTCCTCCTCCTACAATGAGCAGTTCTTC. Protein: CASSRWSSSYNEQFF.

This clonotype was picked up many times. This chain uses TRBV28 with TRBJ1-5; no definite D call. With 4 bases removed from V and 7 bases from J, the gap between germline ends came to 5 bases. CDR1 and CDR2 (germline): MDHEN, SYDVKM. The CDR3 consists of 11 residues. DNA of the CDR3: TGTGCCAGCAGTTCCATCCAGCCCCAGCATTTT. This encodes CASSSIQPQHF. The full variable domain, its missing parts supplied by reference TRBV28 and TRBJ1-5, is DVKVTQSSRYLVKRTGEKVFLECVQDMDHENMFWYRQDPGLGLRLIYFSYDVKMKEKGDIPEGYSVSREKKERFSLILESASTNQTSMYLCASSSIQPQHFGDGTRLSIL.

This clonotype occurred many times. This chain links TRBV7-3 with TRBJ1-1; TRBD1 agrees at 7 bases. Germline CDR1 reads SGHTA; CDR2 reads FQGTGA. The trim removed 5 bases at V and 10 bases at J, leaving 16 bases unmatched. The CDR3 is made up of 15 amino acids. CDR3 amino acids: CASSDSPRTGSRAFF. Here the CDR3 DNA reads TGTGCCAGCAGCGATTCGCCTCGGACAGGAAGTCGAGCTTTCTTT.

This clonotype was observed many times. The chain joins TRBV19 to TRBJ2-7; a weak D match, TRBD1 (6 bases). Germline V gives CDR1 LNHDA, CDR2 SQIVND (reference sequence). V was cut by 5 bases and J by 2 bases, with 16 bases left in between. The CDR3 extends over 15 amino acids. In nucleotides, the CDR3 is TGTGCCAGTAGTGCGCCCTCGACAGGCACCTACGAGCAGTACTTC. Translating it yields CASSAPSTGTYEQYF. The full variable domain, in which reference TRBV19 and TRBJ2-7 provide the parts outside the CDR3, is DGGITQSPKYLFRKEGQNVTLSCEQNLNHDAMYWYRQDPGQGLRLIYYSQIVNDFQKGDIAEGYSVSREKKESFPLTVTSAQKNPTAFYLCASSAPSTGTYEQYFGPGTRLTVT.

This clonotype was found many times. V and J are TRBV15 and TRBJ1-5, with D unclear. Germline V lookup: CDR1 LNHNV, CDR2 YYDKDF (reference sequence). V was shortened by 1 base and J by 5 bases, with 9 bases between the two germline ends. CDR3 length equals 14 residues. The DNA for the CDR3 is TGTGCCACCAGCAGAGGCGGGCGGGATCAGCCCCAGCATTTT. Its translation is CATSRGGRDQPQHF.

This clonotype occurred many times. The J gene is TRBJ1-2, the V gene TRBV7-2; possible D gene TRBD1, 5 bases. This CDR3 comprises 15 residues. CDR1 is SGHTA, CDR2 FQGNSA, per germline. The ends were cut back, 0 bases at V and 2 bases at J, with 10 bases in the middle. The CDR3 DNA reads as TGTGCCAGCAGCTTAGCGGGGGGGGACAACTATGGCTACACCTTC. Protein product: CASSLAGGDNYGYTF.

The chain couples TRBV18 to TRBJ1-1, with D maybe TRBD1 (5 bases). Germline V gives CDR1 KGHSH, CDR2 LQKENI. V lost 3 bases, J lost 1 base, and 18 bases lay in between. This CDR3 is built from 17 residues. This chain's CDR3 is CASSPKGEWGPNTEAFF. CDR3 nucleotides: TGTGCCAGCTCACCGAAGGGAGAATGGGGCCCGAACACTGAAGCTTTCTTT. The complete variable domain, with remaining parts taken from reference TRBV18 and TRBJ1-1, reads NAGVMQNPRHLVRRRGQEARLRCSPMKGHSHVYWYRQLPEEGLKFMVYLQKENIIDESGMPKERFSAEFPKEGPSILRIQQVVRGDSAAYFCASSPKGEWGPNTEAFFGQGTRLTVV.

This clonotype was picked up many times. The chain links TRBV28 to TRBJ2-4; D is ambiguous. From germline, CDR1 is MDHEN and CDR2 SYDVKM. The V end was cut by 3 bases, the J end by 0 bases, with 9 bases between. The CDR3 sequence is 15 residues long. The DNA of the CDR3 is TGTGCCAGCAGTTTGAGGAACCTAGCCAAAAACATTCAGTACTTC. Translating it yields CASSLRNLAKNIQYF.

This clonotype was found many times. The gene calls are TRBV28 and TRBJ2-2, with 9 bases identical to TRBD2. The V segment lost 2 bases and the J segment 5 bases; nucleotides outside the gene matches: 3. In germline, CDR1 is MDHEN, CDR2 SYDVKM. The CDR3 runs to 15 residues. CDR3 DNA sequence: TGTGCCAGCAGTTTACCGCTAGCGGGAACCGGGGAGCTGTTTTTT. As protein: CASSLPLAGTGELFF.

In this sample, this clonotype turned up many times. This chain uses TRBV6-1 with TRBJ1-6, with D perhaps matching TRBD1 (5 bases). Germline V gene data show CDR1 as MNHNS and CDR2 as SASEGT. V lost 3 bases, J lost 7 bases, and 13 bases lay in between. The CDR3 runs 15 residues. CDR3 DNA sequence: TGTGCCAGCAGTGAGCCGGGACTGTTAAATTCACCCCTCCACTTT. It encodes CASSEPGLLNSPLHF.

This clonotype was observed many times. V usage is TRBV7-3 and J usage is TRBJ2-7; 8 bases agree with TRBD2. Germline V gene sequence: CDR1 SGHTA, CDR2 FQGTGA. This CDR3 comprises 13 residues. J was trimmed by 5 bases and V by 5 bases; bases with no gene match: 5. The CDR3 sequence: CASSPREGHEQYF. CDR3 DNA: TGTGCCAGCAGCCCTCGGGAGGGACACGAGCAGTACTTC.

This clonotype was counted many times. V and J are TRBV5-1 and TRBJ2-1, with D maybe TRBD1 (5 bases). Trimming took 0 bases from V and 6 from J, leaving 13 bases between them. CDR3 size: 15 residues. Germline CDR1 reads SGHRS; CDR2 reads YFSETQ. CDR3 amino acids: CASSLVSRVGNEQFF. The CDR3 DNA follows: TGCGCCAGCAGCTTGGTCAGCAGGGTCGGCAATGAGCAGTTCTTC.

This clonotype appeared many times. This chain's CDR3 is CASSPEDYEQYF. DNA for the CDR3: TGTGCCAGCAGCCCCGAGGATTACGAGCAGTACTTC. The V and J genes are TRBV7-9 and TRBJ2-7; D not certain. The CDR3 has 12 residues. The germline V gene encodes CDR1 SEHNR and CDR2 FQNEAQ (reference sequence). Trimming took 5 bases from V and 4 from J, leaving 9 bases between them.

The sample holds many counts of this clonotype. The chain uses TRBV12-3 or TRBV12-4 and TRBJ1-3; D is undetermined. Trimming shortened V by 3 bases and J by 0 bases, and 0 bases separated the two germline ends. The CDR3 runs 12 residues. As DNA, the CDR3 is TGTGCCAGCAGTTTCTCTGGAAACACCATATATTTT. Translating gives CASSFSGNTIYF.

In its sample, this clonotype was seen many times. This rearrangement joins TRBV28 to TRBJ1-2; TRBD1 matches at 8 bases. Germline trimming cut 4 bases from V and 0 bases from J; bases unmatched to any gene: 1. Germline V gene lookup returns CDR1 MDHEN and CDR2 SYDVKM. The CDR3 is made up of 14 amino acids. The CDR3 region is CASSSTGANYGYTF. The CDR3 nucleotides read TGTGCCAGCAGTTCGACAGGGGCTAACTATGGCTACACCTTC.

The sample holds many counts of this clonotype. The rearrangement uses TRBV7-2 and TRBJ1-2; maybe TRBD1 (6 bases). Trimming took 0 bases from V and 8 from J, leaving 13 bases between them. The length of the CDR3 is 14 residues. Per germline, CDR1 SGHTA and CDR2 FQGNSA. CDR3 in amino acids: CASSLAGAGEGYTF. The CDR3 coding sequence is TGTGCCAGCAGCTTAGCCGGGGCAGGGGAAGGCTACACCTTC.

The gene calls are TRBV2 and TRBJ2-5; perhaps TRBD1 as D (6 bases). CDR1 is SNHLY, CDR2 FYNNEI, per germline. CDR3 length: 13 residues. The V end lost 7 bases, the J end lost 5 bases, and 14 bases lay between the germline ends. CDR3: CASKGQLPETQYF. The CDR3 coding sequence is TGTGCCAGCAAAGGACAGTTGCCGGAGACCCAGTACTTC.

In its sample, this clonotype was seen many times. This chain uses TRBV4-3 with TRBJ1-1; D ambiguous. The germline gives CDR1 LGHNA, CDR2 YSLEER. Trimming removed 4 bases at V and 0 bases at J, with 12 bases between. CDR3 size: 15 residues. CDR3 residues: CASSLRAAMNTEAFF. The CDR3 region has the DNA TGCGCCAGCAGCCTTCGTGCCGCAATGAACACTGAAGCTTTCTTT.

This clonotype was seen just once. V and J are TRBV7-3 and TRBJ2-5; the D gene is possibly TRBD2 (6 bases). V lost 5 bases, J lost 1 base, and 14 bases lay in between. CDR1 and CDR2 (germline): SGHTA, FQGTGA. The CDR3 totals 15 residues. CDR3 in DNA: TGTGCCAGCAGCCCCAATCGGGAGCCCCAAGAGACCCAGTACTTC. It translates to CASSPNREPQETQYF.